The sequence of this T cell receptor (beta chain) was determined in a study of response to subunit inactivated influenza vaccine. Broader study findings: T cells newly recruited by each seasonal influenza vaccination are few, the authors suggested.

Via MiXCR, TCRdb re-called the RT-PCR reads, giving one row per CDR3 protein. Here the sample spans a few hundred thousand distinct CDR3 sequences, 21% being singletons. The V and J ends lost 6 bases and 6 bases, in that order; junction bases with no gene match: 5. CDR1 is DFQATT and CDR2 is SNEGSKA in the germline V gene (reference sequence). There are 13 residues in the CDR3. This clonotype came up a few times. The antigen is not known. The TCR originated in a man between 50 and 70 years old who received an inactivated influenza vaccine. Sequencing was performed on PBMCs from blood, taken less than 22 months after vaccination. This chain connects TRBV20-1 to TRBJ1-5, with 10 bases that match TRBD1. The CDR3 nucleotides read TGCAGTGCAGGACAGGGGGTGCGTCAGCCCCAGCATTTT. Amino acids: CSAGQGVRQPQHF.